A single sample gave rise to the 8 T cell receptor beta chains below, sequenced in a study of cytomegalovirus exposure and HLA in healthy donors. Vbeta (60) and Jbeta (13) primers were used in the PCR. Sequenced by immunoSEQ multiplex PCR; TCRdb stores in-frame clones only, minus some. This table has 150,000 to 200,000 clones, roughly 70% appearing once. The sample was PBMCs. The receptors derive from a woman in her forties or fifties in good health and CMV-seropositive.

The table lists this clone with a few counts. V and J are TRBV4-1 and TRBJ1-5; D unclear. This CDR3 is 17 amino acids long. Trimming cost V 0 bases and J 2 bases, with 14 bases left between them. Germline CDR1 is MGHRA and CDR2 is YSYEKL. The DNA of the CDR3 is TGCGCCAGCAGCCAAGAACCCCATGCGGGAGGCAATCAGCCCCAGCATTTT. Translation: CASSQEPHAGGNQPQHF.

The chain is built from TRBV2 and TRBJ1-1, with D possibly TRBD1 on 6 matching bases. Germline loops: CDR1 SNHLY, CDR2 FYNNEI. The CDR3 loop spans 15 amino acids. The ends were cut back, 5 bases at V and 6 bases at J, with 19 bases in the middle. CDR3 DNA sequence: TGTGCCAGCAGTATGGGGGCGGGCGGCCGATCTGAAGCTTTCTTT. Protein: CASSMGAGGRSEAFF.

The chain employs TRBV27 and TRBJ2-3; TRBD2 is a possible D gene (5 bases). Per germline, CDR1 MNHEY and CDR2 SMNVEV (reference sequence). The V gene lost 1 base and the J gene lost 2 bases, with 13 bases spanning the gap. The CDR3 contains 16 residues. Here the CDR3 reads CASSLWPPRDTDTQYF. The CDR3 bases are TGTGCCAGCAGTTTATGGCCCCCCCGGGACACAGATACGCAGTATTTT.

The chain uses TRBV20-1 and TRBJ2-3; D uncertain. V lost 3 bases and J lost 4, with 5 bases in between. This CDR3 contains 11 residues. Germline CDR1 and CDR2: DFQATT and SNEGSKA (reference sequence). In DNA, the CDR3 is TGCAGTGCTAGTTTCTCAGATACGCAGTATTTT. Translation: CSASFSDTQYF.

V gene TRBV29-1 combines with J gene TRBJ2-2, with a weak D call TRBD2 (6 bases). The V end lost 7 bases, the J end lost 7 bases, and 19 bases lay between the germline ends. The CDR3 totals 14 residues. CDR1 is SQVTM, CDR2 ANQGSEA, per germline. The DNA for the CDR3 is TGCAGCGCCCGTCTAGCGTTAGTGAGCGGGGAGCTGTTTTTT. Translating it yields CSARLALVSGELFF.

V is TRBV5-1 and J is TRBJ1-2; 7 bases are shared with TRBD1. Germline lookup yields CDR1 SGHRS and CDR2 YFSETQ. J lost 3 bases, V lost 0 bases, and 2 bases had no gene match. The CDR3 covers 14 residues. The chain's CDR3 is CASSLGGTDYGYTF. The CDR3 DNA follows: TGCGCCAGCAGCTTGGGAGGGACAGACTATGGCTACACCTTC.

V gene TRBV9 combines with J gene TRBJ1-5; D possibly corresponds to TRBD1 (6 bases). Trimming cost V 4 bases and J 3 bases, with 11 bases left between them. CDR3 length: 14 amino acids. The V gene's germline CDR1 is SGDLS and CDR2 YYNGEE. The CDR3 loop reads CASSPGQNNQPQHF. CDR3 DNA sequence: TGTGCCAGCAGCCCAGGACAGAACAATCAGCCCCAGCATTTT.

V usage is TRBV18 and J usage is TRBJ2-5; unclear D gene. The germline V and J ends were trimmed by 3 bases and 3 bases, with 11 bases remaining between them. The CDR3 extends over 14 amino acids. The germline V gene has CDR1 KGHSH and CDR2 LQKENI. The CDR3 here is CASSPAAEKETQYF. The DNA of the CDR3 is TGTGCCAGCTCACCCGCCGCGGAGAAAGAGACCCAGTACTTC.